Below, 19 T cell receptor beta chains from the same sample are listed, as sequenced in a study of regulatory T cells in long-lasting Graves disease. Arm-PCR of CDR3 regions with iRepertoire HTBI primers generated TCR beta libraries. MiXCR, applied by TCRdb to the multiplex PCR reads, yields one record per CDR3 protein. This table has about 470,000 distinct CDR3 sequences, about 22% appearing once. Regarding time point: persistent/refractory GD, antithyroid drugs over 5 years with positive TRAb. From PBMCs, RNA was extracted and then used to make the TCR library. This specimen was peripheral blood mononuclear cells (PBMCs), taken when the disease was refractory, from a patient treated with antithyroid drugs. The receptor source for this set is a female donor with Graves disease.

The J gene is TRBJ1-1, the V gene TRBV4-3, with no clear D. The CDR3 length is 15 residues. CDR1 is LGHNA, CDR2 YSLEER, per germline. V was trimmed by 6 bases and J by 0 bases, leaving 14 bases between them. CDR3 residues: CASREGSGMNTEAFF. The CDR3 region has the DNA TGCGCCAGCAGAGAAGGAAGCGGGATGAACACTGAAGCTTTCTTT.

The V call is TRBV20-1, the J call TRBJ2-7; a possible D gene is TRBD2 (6 bases). Trimming left V 2 bases short and J 3 bases short, with 14 bases between. CDR1 and CDR2 from the germline V gene are DFQATT and SNEGSKA (reference sequence). The CDR3 sequence is 14 residues long. CDR3 amino acids: CSARSWRGDYEQYF. The CDR3 nucleotides read TGCAGTGCTAGAAGTTGGCGGGGAGACTACGAGCAGTACTTC.

In its sample, this clonotype was seen many times. J is TRBJ1-5 and V is TRBV28; tentative D call: TRBD1 (5 bases). V was clipped by 8 bases and J by 5 bases, with 16 bases between them. CDR1 and CDR2 from the germline V gene are MDHEN and SYDVKM. This CDR3 region has 14 residues. As DNA, the CDR3 is TGTGCCAGCGGGCATGGGGCAGGTGATCAGCCCCAGCATTTT. This encodes CASGHGAGDQPQHF.

This clonotype was recorded at least ten times. V usage is TRBV28 and J usage is TRBJ1-4, with D possibly TRBD1 on 5 matching bases. The germline V gene has CDR1 MDHEN and CDR2 SYDVKM. V lost 4 bases and J lost 4, with 13 bases in between. The CDR3 runs to 15 residues. The DNA of the CDR3 is TGTGCCAGCAGTTCGGCGGGACGGATTAATGAAAAACTGTTTTTT. Protein product: CASSSAGRINEKLFF.

The chain carries TRBV28 and TRBJ1-5, with D tentatively TRBD1 (5 bases). The ends were cut back, 7 bases at V and 3 bases at J, with 22 bases in the middle. The CDR3 sequence is 17 residues long. Germline V gene lookup returns CDR1 MDHEN and CDR2 SYDVKM. The CDR3 nucleotides are TGTGCCAGCAATTGGGGCCCTGGACCCCGCAACAATCAGCCCCAGCATTTT. This sequence encodes CASNWGPGPRNNQPQHF.

This clonotype has at least ten counts. This sequence joins TRBV19 and TRBJ1-5, with 9 bases fitting TRBD1. The CDR3 totals 17 residues. Germline V gene sequence: CDR1 LNHDA, CDR2 SQIVND (reference sequence). Trimming cost V 4 bases and J 6 bases; bases outside gene matches: 13. In nucleotides, the CDR3 is TGTGCCAGTAGTACCTTCGCGGGACAGGGAGGAAGTCAGCCCCAGCATTTT. Its translation: CASSTFAGQGGSQPQHF.

This clonotype came up many times. The chain uses TRBV7-2 and TRBJ2-7; tentatively, D is TRBD1 (5 bases). The CDR3 is made up of 14 amino acids. The V gene's germline CDR1 is SGHTA and CDR2 FQGNSA. V was cut by 3 bases and J by 5 bases, with 14 bases left in between. Written as DNA, the CDR3 is TGTGCCAGCAGCTTGGTGGGTCACAGGAACGAGCAGTACTTC. Translated: CASSLVGHRNEQYF. Full variable domain (rest looked up from reference TRBV7-2 and TRBJ2-7): GAGVSQSPSNKVTEKGKDVELRCDPISGHTALYWYRQSLGQGLEFLIYFQGNSAPDKSGLPSDRFSAERTGGSVSTLTIQRTQQEDSAVYLCASSLVGHRNEQYFGPGTRLTVT.

This clonotype has ten or more counts. This chain links TRBV20-1 with TRBJ2-7; 8 positions agree with TRBD1. J lost 3 bases, V lost 6 bases, and 16 bases had no gene match. CDR1 is DFQATT and CDR2 is SNEGSKA in the germline V gene (reference sequence). The CDR3 has 16 amino acids. CDR3 DNA: TGCAGTGCCACCGGGAAACCGGACAGGGCGATCTACGAGCAGTACTTC. Its translation is CSATGKPDRAIYEQYF.

In this sample, this clonotype turned up many times. This chain connects TRBV29-1 to TRBJ2-2, with a weak D call TRBD1 (6 bases). The V and J ends lost 0 bases and 6 bases respectively, with 14 bases between them. Germline CDR1 is SQVTM and CDR2 is ANQGSEA. The CDR3 has 15 amino acids. CDR3 coding DNA: TGCAGCGTTGAAGAGGGGGCTAGCTTCGCCGGGGAGCTGTTTTTT. This translates into CSVEEGASFAGELFF.

This clonotype was seen at least ten times. This chain uses TRBV12-3 or TRBV12-4 with TRBJ1-2; the D gene is possibly TRBD1 (6 bases). The germline V and J ends were trimmed by 10 bases and 2 bases, with 17 bases remaining between them. The CDR3 runs 14 residues. Here the CDR3 reads CAITTGGANYGYTF. CDR3 nucleotides: TGTGCCATTACTACGGGGGGGGCAAACTATGGCTACACCTTC.

This clonotype was seen ten or more times. The chain is built from TRBV12-3 or TRBV12-4 and TRBJ2-2; 10 bases align to TRBD1. The CDR3 has 22 amino acids. V trimming: 7 bases; J trimming: 1 base; junction bases outside the gene matches: 24. DNA for the CDR3: TGTGCCAGCAAAGGTGGTGGACAGGGGGACCTATTACTTACCCGGAACACCGGGGAGCTGTTTTTT. This translates into CASKGGGQGDLLLTRNTGELFF.

The chain links TRBV19 to TRBJ2-2; D gene uncertain. The ends were cut back, 5 bases at V and 4 bases at J, with 11 bases in the middle. The CDR3 is 14 residues long. The germline gives CDR1 LNHDA, CDR2 SQIVND (reference sequence). The CDR3 DNA is TGTGCCAGTAGTGTAAGCGTAAGCACCGGGGAGCTGTTTTTT. Residues: CASSVSVSTGELFF.

This clonotype was seen many times. This chain joins TRBV12-3 or TRBV12-4 and TRBJ1-4; 7 nucleotides align to TRBD1. This CDR3 spans 14 amino acids. Trimming cost V 3 bases and J 6 bases; bases outside gene matches: 4. The CDR3 protein is CASSLTGLDEKLFF. In nucleotides, the CDR3 is TGTGCCAGCAGTTTGACAGGGTTGGATGAAAAACTGTTTTTT.

In regard to this clonotype: At one of its ends the junction is not consistent with the germline gene, which may arise from a read error. J is TRBJ2-1 and V is TRBV24-1, with 7 bases matching TRBD1. Germline V lookup: CDR1 KGHDR, CDR2 SFDVKD. The CDR3 is 14 residues long. This chain's CDR3 is CATATGISYNEQLF. CDR3 sequence (DNA): TGTGCCACCGCGACAGGGATATCCTACAATGAGCAGCTCTTC.

The CDR3 sequence: CASSSWGDGEAFF. DNA for the CDR3: TGTGCCAGCAGTTCTTGGGGCGACGGTGAAGCTTTCTTT. The genes are TRBV28 and TRBJ1-1, with a weak D call TRBD1 (5 bases). Trimming cost V 4 bases and J 7 bases, with 13 bases left between them. Germline V CDR1 and CDR2: MDHEN, SYDVKM. This CDR3 has 13 residues.

This clonotype was seen many times. The V call is TRBV25-1, the J call TRBJ1-5, with D unresolved. Germline CDR1 and CDR2: MGHDK and SYGVNS. The CDR3 loop spans 12 amino acids. Between the trimmed V and J ends, which lost 4 bases and 6 bases, there was a span of 7 bases. CDR3 nucleotide sequence: TGTGCCAGCAGTGCCGATGGTCAGCCCCAGCATTTT. As protein: CASSADGQPQHF.

This clonotype was observed many times. This chain links TRBV28 with TRBJ1-2; D not resolved. V lost 8 bases, J lost 3 bases, and 22 bases lay in between. The CDR3 extends over 16 amino acids. Germline V gene lookup returns CDR1 MDHEN and CDR2 SYDVKM. CDR3: CASRPRPGLVDYGYTF. The CDR3 DNA is TGTGCCAGCCGCCCTCGGCCGGGGTTGGTCGACTATGGCTACACCTTC.

Many counts were recorded for this clonotype. The chain couples TRBV6-2 or TRBV6-3 to TRBJ2-5, with TRBD1 matching 7 bases. The CDR3 is 14 amino acids. V lost 6 bases, J lost 5 bases, and 9 bases stayed unmatched. Germline lookup yields CDR1 MNHEY and CDR2 SVGEGT. CDR3 region: CASRHRTGRETQYF. The CDR3 DNA follows: TGTGCCAGCAGACACCGGACAGGACGTGAGACCCAGTACTTC.

The genes are TRBV19 and TRBJ1-1; 7 bases fit TRBD1. The length of the CDR3 is 17 residues. The V segment lost 4 bases and the J segment 5 bases; nucleotides outside the gene matches: 16. Germline V gives CDR1 LNHDA, CDR2 SQIVND (reference sequence). The CDR3 loop is CASSTPDRVMRRTEAFF. The CDR3 DNA reads TGTGCCAGTAGTACCCCAGACAGGGTGATGAGGAGGACTGAAGCTTTCTTT.